Given below is one T cell receptor beta chain in context. Methods used by the authors: It was from reference gene primer amplification that nucleated cell counts were estimated. The data were produced by immunoSEQ multiplex PCR, yet TCRdb's version contains in-frame clones alone and is incomplete. V and J calls and clone size are as listed in that table; D and trimming were resolved from the DNA. The table includes 120,000 to 150,000 clones, around 83% detected once. The record originates from a study of blood T cell repertoires in COVID-19. Study overall: Researchers got acute and convalescent COVID-19 samples from the United States, Italy and Spain. PBMCs, B-cell-depleted T cells, or T cells were the source of the cDNA or gDNA that made up the material.

This TCR was sampled from a human donor with acute or convalescent COVID-19. The donor label of this sample is uncertain. The sequenced sample consisted of peripheral blood.

This CDR3 is CASGRLAGGPGIYEQYV. In DNA form, the CDR3 reads TGCGCCAGCGGCCGTTTAGCGGGAGGGCCTGGTATCTACGAGCAGTACGTC. V and J are TRBV23-1 and TRBJ2-7, with 11 nucleotides matching TRBD2. TRBV23-1 is classed as an ORF, of uncertain function. Trimming took 8 bases from V and 3 from J; bases not matched to a gene: 15. This CDR3 has 17 residues.